A selection of T cell receptor beta chains follows, all from one sample in a study of beta chain features in type 1 diabetes. This table comes from immunoSEQ multiplex PCR, and its TCRdb copy is limited to in-frame clones, with some not included. The sample yields hundreds of thousands of clones, less than 20% seen once. The source material was naive CD4+ T cells from blood. The receptors stem from a young man in good health. Both conserved end residues are part of each CDR3. Each record gives: D gene, clone size, J gene, V gene, CDR3 protein, CDR3 DNA. A D gene is named only where the DNA matches it firmly. Not all rows give a size; the values are once, few, many and, for expanded clones, a class.

TRBD1	NA	TRBJ1-6	TRBV7-6	CASSLEGTGVSPLHF	TGTGCCAGCAGCTTAGAGGGGACAGGGGTCTCACCCCTCCACTTT
NA	NA	TRBJ2-7	TRBV18	CASSPETVGVQYF	TGTGCCAGCTCACCAGAGACGGTGGGCGTGCAGTACTTC
NA	NA	TRBJ1-2	TRBV7-2	CAGRLSYGGYYGYTF	TGTGCCGGCAGACTCTCTTACGGGGGGTACTATGGCTACACCTTC
NA	NA	TRBJ2-7	TRBV28	CASSRYQQTGSYYEQYF	TGTGCCAGCAGTCGTTACCAACAAACAGGGTCGTACTACGAGCAGTACTTC
NA	few	TRBJ1-5	TRBV15	CATSRDPNQPQHF	TGTGCCACCAGCAGAGATCCGAATCAGCCCCAGCATTTT
NA	NA	TRBJ2-2	TRBV7-2	CASSPGLVGTGELFF	TGTGCCAGCAGCCCGGGACTTGTCGGCACCGGGGAGCTGTTTTTT
TRBD2	NA	TRBJ2-3	TRBV27	CASRVRSGRGLRTDTQYF	TGTGCCAGCAGAGTCAGGAGCGGGAGAGGGCTAAGGACAGATACGCAGTATTTT
NA	few	TRBJ1-3	TRBV30	CAWSLGSSGNTIYF	TGTGCCTGGAGTCTAGGGAGCTCTGGAAACACCATATATTTT
TRBD1	NA	TRBJ2-7	TRBV11-2	CASRTGTGWEQYF	TGTGCCAGCAGGACCGGGACAGGGTGGGAGCAGTACTTC
NA	few	TRBJ2-5	TRBV4-2	CASSHPSDPRGQETQYF	TGTGCCAGCAGCCACCCCTCGGACCCTCGGGGTCAGGAGACCCAGTACTTC
TRBD1	NA	TRBJ1-3	TRBV25-1	CASSGQGGRNTIYF	TGTGCCAGCAGCGGACAGGGTGGACGAAACACCATATATTTT
NA	NA	TRBJ1-2	TRBV7-2	CASSTKGGYGYTF	TGTGCCAGCAGCACCAAGGGTGGCTATGGCTACACCTTC
NA	few	TRBJ2-3	TRBV28	CASSLSGSYTDTQYF	TGTGCCAGCAGCCTATCTGGGAGTTACACAGATACGCAGTATTTT
TRBD1	few	TRBJ1-1	TRBV4-3	CASSHYLGQGIGNTEAFF	TGCGCCAGCAGCCACTATCTCGGACAGGGGATAGGGAACACTGAAGCTTTCTTT
TRBD1	NA	TRBJ2-5	TRBV27	CASSPGQGQVTQYF	TGTGCCAGCAGCCCGGGACAGGGGCAGGTGACCCAGTACTTC
NA	few	TRBJ2-3	TRBV28	CAIQAADTQYF	TGTGCCATACAAGCAGCAGATACGCAGTATTTT
TRBD1	NA	TRBJ2-2	TRBV5-6	CASSSTRQGFRTGELFF	TGTGCCAGCAGCTCTACGCGACAGGGCTTTAGGACCGGGGAGCTGTTTTTT
NA	few	TRBJ2-1	TRBV19	CASSSRGVVVNEQFF	TGTGCCAGTAGCAGCCGTGGGGTCGTCGTTAATGAGCAGTTCTTC
NA	NA	TRBJ1-2	TRBV6-5	CASSYSGYGYTF	TGTGCCAGCAGTTACTCAGGGTATGGCTACACCTTC
NA	few	TRBJ1-1	TRBV9	CASSVAGRDTEAFF	TGTGCCAGCAGCGTTGCGGGTAGGGACACTGAAGCTTTCTTT
TRBD2	few	TRBJ2-3	TRBV7-2	CASSKRTSGKSTDTQYF	TGTGCCAGCAGCAAACGGACTAGCGGGAAGAGCACAGATACGCAGTATTTT
TRBD1	once	TRBJ2-3	TRBV5-1	CASSSMGTGVPDTQYF	TGCGCCAGCAGCTCAATGGGGACAGGAGTCCCAGATACGCAGTATTTT
TRBD1	NA	TRBJ2-1	TRBV10-3	CAISPPRTGFHNEQFF	TGTGCCATCAGCCCCCCAAGGACAGGGTTCCACAATGAGCAGTTCTTC
NA	NA	TRBJ1-5	TRBV6-6	CASSYSGLNQPQHF	TGTGCCAGCAGTTACTCGGGGTTGAATCAGCCCCAGCATTTT
TRBD1	few	TRBJ2-3	TRBV18	CASSHRTGDTDTQYF	TGTGCCAGCTCCCATCGGACAGGGGACACAGATACGCAGTATTTT